Following are 14 T cell receptor beta chains from one sample sequenced in a study of cytotoxic CD8 clonotypes in ibrutinib-treated CLL. Profiling relied on immunoSEQ multiplex PCR, and the TCRdb table lists in-frame clones only, not all of them. The data hold roughly 20,000 clones, with over 70% observed a single time. Source: PBMCs, taken before ibrutinib treatment. The source is a human donor with chronic lymphocytic leukemia.

The chain is built from TRBV5-1 and TRBJ2-3, with 14 bases aligning to TRBD2. With 0 bases clipped from V and 2 bases from J, the junction kept 5 bases outside the gene matches. Germline lookup yields CDR1 SGHRS and CDR2 YFSETQ. The length of the CDR3 is 18 residues. CDR3 in DNA: TGCGCCAGCAGCTTGGGACTAGCGGGAGGGCCCCTCACAGATACGCAGTATTTT. It is translated as CASSLGLAGGPLTDTQYF.

The chain recombines TRBV6-5 with TRBJ1-2, with a tentative D call TRBD1 (5 bases). Germline CDR1 is MNHEY and CDR2 is SVGAGI. With 8 bases removed from V and 5 bases from J, the gap between germline ends came to 15 bases. CDR3 length equals 13 residues. The CDR3 is CASSAGTYYGYTF. The CDR3, as DNA: TGTGCCAGCTCTGCCGGGACCTATTATGGCTACACCTTC.

The chain is built from TRBV7-6 and TRBJ1-1; D is perhaps TRBD1 (6 bases). The germline CDR1 and CDR2 sequences are SGHVS and FNYEAQ. V gave up 3 bases and J gave up 1 base, with 15 bases separating them. This CDR3 spans 16 amino acids. The DNA of the CDR3 is TGTGCCAGCAGCTTGGGGGCATCGGCCTCGAACACTGAAGCTTTCTTT. Its translation: CASSLGASASNTEAFF.

This clone occurred a few times. This rearrangement joins TRBV4-1 to TRBJ1-2, with 9 bases identical to TRBD1. The V segment lost 3 bases and the J segment 5 bases; nucleotides outside the gene matches: 7. The CDR3 extends over 15 amino acids. Per germline, CDR1 MGHRA and CDR2 YSYEKL. CDR3 region: CASSHRQGVGYGYTF. Here the CDR3 DNA reads TGCGCCAGCAGCCACAGACAGGGGGTCGGGTATGGCTACACCTTC.

The V gene is TRBV30, the J gene TRBJ1-4; D uncertain. Germline lookup yields CDR1 GTSNPN and CDR2 SVGIG (reference sequence). Trimming stripped 0 bases from V and 5 bases from J, with 19 bases between. The CDR3 covers 17 residues. The CDR3 DNA follows: TGTGCCTGGAGTGTACCACACAGTAGAGCCCCAAATGAAAAACTGTTTTTT. Amino acid sequence: CAWSVPHSRAPNEKLFF.

The chain combines TRBV10-2 with TRBJ2-2, with D maybe TRBD2 (7 bases). Deletions cut 4 bases from V and 3 bases from J, with 12 bases between. The length of the CDR3 is 15 residues. Germline CDR1 WSHSY, CDR2 SAAADI. The CDR3 DNA reads TGCGCCAGCAGTGCCGGGGGGCTCGACACCGGGGAGCTGTTTTTT. Translated: CASSAGGLDTGELFF.

The chain employs TRBV19 and TRBJ2-1; TRBD1 aligns across 7 bases. CDR3 length: 17 residues. Germline loops: CDR1 LNHDA, CDR2 SQIVND (reference sequence). The V and J ends lost 6 bases and 8 bases, in that order; junction bases with no gene match: 19. CDR3 region: CASRMGQRPRGSHEQFF. The CDR3 nucleotides read TGTGCCAGTAGGATGGGACAGCGCCCTAGAGGTTCGCATGAGCAGTTCTTC.

V usage is TRBV4-1 and J usage is TRBJ1-2; D is unresolved. With 1 base removed from V and 2 bases from J, the gap between germline ends came to 8 bases. The germline gives CDR1 MGHRA, CDR2 YSYEKL. The CDR3 contains 14 residues. The CDR3: CASSQARSNYGYTF. CDR3 sequence (DNA): TGCGCCAGCAGCCAAGCCCGCAGCAACTATGGCTACACCTTC.

This clone was seen a handful of times. The chain combines TRBV7-2 with TRBJ2-2; no clear D. The V end was cut by 5 bases, the J end by 3 bases, with 13 bases between. Germline V gene data show CDR1 as SGHTA and CDR2 as FQGNSA. There are 15 residues in the CDR3. The chain's CDR3 is CASSPYRPDTGELFF. The CDR3 DNA reads as TGTGCCAGCAGCCCATACAGACCGGACACCGGGGAGCTGTTTTTT.

The V gene is TRBV4-3, the J gene TRBJ2-3; maybe TRBD2 (5 bases). Germline-derived CDR1 and CDR2 are LGHNA and YSLEER. V was cut by 0 bases and J by 5 bases, with 12 bases left in between. The CDR3 length is 15 residues. The DNA for the CDR3 is TGCGCCAGCAGCCAAGATCCCGGGGTCAGAGATACGCAGTATTTT. It specifies CASSQDPGVRDTQYF.

The V call is TRBV5-5, the J call TRBJ2-1; perhaps TRBD2 as D (6 bases). Per the germline V gene, CDR1 is SGHKS and CDR2 is YYEKEE (reference sequence). Trimming stripped 5 bases from V and 1 base from J, with 13 bases between. CDR3 size: 15 residues. The CDR3 DNA sequence: TGTGCCAGCAGTCAAACCGGGGGATCCTACAATGAGCAGTTCTTC. It specifies CASSQTGGSYNEQFF.

CDR3 region: CASSIGLQGQGTEAFF. The CDR3 DNA follows: TGTGCCAGCAGCATAGGTTTGCAGGGCCAGGGGACTGAAGCTTTCTTT. V usage is TRBV5-4 and J usage is TRBJ1-1; TRBD1 is a possible D gene (6 bases). The CDR3 has 16 amino acids. The germline V and J ends were trimmed by 4 bases and 5 bases, with 21 bases remaining between them. Germline V gives CDR1 SGHNT, CDR2 YYREEE (reference sequence).

In its sample, this clone ranks as medium-sized. This same CDR3 is encoded by further DNA sequences in the sample. The gene calls are TRBV19 and TRBJ1-2; no reliable D call. The CDR3 consists of 12 residues. Germline V gene data show CDR1 as LNHDA and CDR2 as SQIVND (reference sequence). V was trimmed by 3 bases and J by 4 bases, leaving 6 bases between them. CDR3 sequence (DNA): TGTGCCAGTAGTATTTCGGTCTATGGCTACACCTTC. Translation gives CASSISVYGYTF.

This clone came up a few times. CDR3 coding DNA: TGCAGCGTTGAAGTCGCAGCGGGGCCCACCTACGAGCAGTACTTC. It yields the protein CSVEVAAGPTYEQYF. This chain links TRBV29-1 with TRBJ2-7, with 7 bases fitting TRBD2. Germline CDR1 and CDR2: SQVTM and ANQGSEA. V lost 1 base to trimming and J lost 2 bases; unmatched junction nucleotides: 8. CDR3 length equals 15 residues.